The TCR beta chain described here comes from a study of blood T cell repertoires in COVID-19. About the study: COVID-19 samples collected from the United States, Italy and Spain covered acute and convalescent phases. From T cells, B-cell-depleted T cells, or PBMCs came the material, which was cDNA or gDNA.

CDR1 is MNHEY and CDR2 is SMNVEV in the germline V gene (reference sequence). The V and J ends lost 4 bases and 6 bases respectively, with 12 bases between them. The CDR3 sequence is 13 residues long. This clone was seen a few times. In the original processing: Amplified reference gene primers provided the basis for estimating nucleated cell counts. Assay used: immunoSEQ multiplex PCR; TCRdb lists only in-frame clones, some missing. V, J and clone size are those of that table, while D and trimming were read from the DNA. The table has some 62,000 clones, 70% to 85% seen once. The chain carries TRBV27 and TRBJ1-1, with TRBD1 as a possible D gene (6 bases). Sequences were obtained from peripheral blood. The TCR originated in a man aged 55 to 70 with acute or convalescent COVID-19. For the CDR3, the DNA is TGTGCCAGCAGTTACAGGGAAACTTCTGAAGCTTTCTTT. Amino acids: CASSYRETSEAFF.